This T cell receptor (beta chain) appears in the sequencing data of a study of blood T cells in healthy people across ages. The CDR3 totals 15 residues. Germline V gene lookup returns CDR1 SGHTA and CDR2 FQGNSA. V dropped 5 bases and J dropped 2; count of bases not matched to a gene: 7. Alongside a J-beta primer mix, a sample-barcoded 5' primer served in a second PCR lasting about 7 to 12 cycles. TCRdb re-analysed the 5' RACE reads in MiXCR, keeping a single row per CDR3 protein. This table holds more than 900,000 distinct CDR3 sequences, roughly 28% found once. These records were also assigned to another study, of T cells of mothers and their children.

This TCR was recovered from a woman in her forties in good health. The sample comprised blood. The chain carries TRBV7-2 and TRBJ2-3, with 7 nucleotides matching TRBD2. As DNA, the CDR3 is TGTGCCAGCAGCACGTTCGGGGGGATCACAGATACGCAGTATTTT. It is translated as CASSTFGGITDTQYF.